This is a list of T cell receptor beta chains from one sample in a study of molecular identifiers for immune sequencing clone quantification. MiXCR, run by TCRdb on the PCR reads, gives a single entry per CDR3 protein. The repertoire consists of some 680,000 distinct CDR3 sequences, with around 25% occurring once and the leading ten covering about 0.84%. The sample comprised naive CD8+ T cells from blood, with Jurkat cell RNA spiked in. Receptors were obtained from a human donor in good health. Some libraries in this study had Jurkat cell RNA spiked in. Each CDR3 is given with its conserved first and last residue. D genes are given only for firm matches. The size entry is marked missing in some rows and otherwise reads once, few, many or a size class.

V: TRBV12-3/TRBV12-4
J: TRBJ1-5
D: NA
size: many
DNA: TGTGCCAGCAGTGGGGTTTCGGGCAATCAGCCCCAGCATTTT
CDR3: CASSGVSGNQPQHF

V: TRBV6-5
J: TRBJ1-2
D: TRBD1
size: NA
DNA: TGTGCCAGCACTCCTGGGACAGGGGAAGGCTACACCTTC
CDR3: CASTPGTGEGYTF

V: TRBV30
J: TRBJ2-1
D: NA
size: NA
DNA: TGTGCCTGGAGTAGGAGTGACTACAATGAGCAGTTCTTC
CDR3: CAWSRSDYNEQFF

V: TRBV20-1
J: TRBJ2-7
D: NA
size: many
DNA: TGCAGTGCTAGAGATTGGGATGAGCAGTACTTC
CDR3: CSARDWDEQYF

V: TRBV15
J: TRBJ2-7
D: TRBD2
size: NA
DNA: TGTGCCGCCGCGACCGGGACTAGCGGCTCCTACGAGCAGTACTTC
CDR3: CAAATGTSGSYEQYF

V: TRBV5-6
J: TRBJ2-7
D: TRBD2
size: NA
DNA: TGTGCCAGCAGCTTGGCCTCATTAGCGGGGGGCTACGAGCAGTACTTC
CDR3: CASSLASLAGGYEQYF

V: TRBV20-1
J: TRBJ2-4
D: NA
size: many
DNA: TGCAGTGCTAGAGACATCCGGGACGGCAAAAACATTCAGTACTTC
CDR3: CSARDIRDGKNIQYF

V: TRBV4-3
J: TRBJ1-5
D: TRBD1
size: few
DNA: TGCGCCAGCAGCCAAGATGCCCAGGGGGTGAGCAATCAGCCCCAGCATTTT
CDR3: CASSQDAQGVSNQPQHF

V: TRBV29-1
J: TRBJ2-7
D: TRBD1
size: once
DNA: TGCAGCGTTGAGCGAGATGGGACAGGGTTTCGGGAGCAGTACTTC
CDR3: CSVERDGTGFREQYF

V: TRBV20-1
J: TRBJ2-5
D: NA
size: NA
DNA: TGCAGTGCTAGACCCCTGGAGGGGGCGGGTTGGGAGACCCAGTGCTTC
CDR3: CSARPLEGAGWETQCF

V: TRBV9
J: TRBJ2-7
D: NA
size: NA
DNA: TGTGCCAGCAGCGTAGTGGGAGGACCCCTATACGAGCAGTACTTC
CDR3: CASSVVGGPLYEQYF

V: TRBV29-1
J: TRBJ1-1
D: TRBD1
size: many
DNA: TGCAGCGTTGGACAGGGTATGGCTGAAGCTTTCTTT
CDR3: CSVGQGMAEAFF

V: TRBV9
J: TRBJ2-6
D: NA
size: NA
DNA: TGTGCCAGCAGCGTAGAAATCACTGGGGCCAACGTCCCGACTTTC
CDR3: CASSVEITGANVPTF

V: TRBV6-2/TRBV6-3
J: TRBJ2-7
D: NA
size: NA
DNA: TGTGCCAGCAGTTACGCAGGGGTTGTCTACGAGCAGTACTTC
CDR3: CASSYAGVVYEQYF

V: TRBV7-9
J: TRBJ2-3
D: NA
size: many
DNA: TGTGCCAGCAGCCCTACAGGGTCTAGCACAGATACGCAGTATTTT
CDR3: CASSPTGSSTDTQYF